This T cell receptor beta chain was sequenced in a study of cytomegalovirus exposure and HLA in healthy donors. For this clone: Its antigen is currently unknown.

The PCR used 60 Vbeta and 13 Jbeta primers. The method was immunoSEQ multiplex PCR; TCRdb's version includes in-frame clones alone and lacks a portion of them. Here the sample spans approximately 93,000 clones, less than 80% being singletons. Study-wide results and caveats: 164 TCR beta chains were listed as cytomegalovirus-associated. Within an earlier analysis, most TCR beta V segments proved productive either about 90% or about 30% of the time. In a later analysis, several top co-occurrence clusters appeared linked to parvovirus B19, influenza, CMV and Epstein-Barr virus. Researchers reported that a few CMV-associated chains were confirmed in vitro as CMV antigen-specific.

This receptor was taken from a woman between 40 and 50 years old in good health and CMV-seronegative. The specimen was PBMCs.

CDR3 in amino acids: CASSLSNRDTGELFF. DNA of the CDR3: TGTGCCAGCAGTTTATCGAACAGGGACACCGGGGAGCTGTTTTTT. This chain links TRBV27 with TRBJ2-2; TRBD1 might be the D (6 bases). This CDR3 comprises 15 residues. The V gene's germline CDR1 is MNHEY and CDR2 SMNVEV (reference sequence). The V end was cut by 0 bases, the J end by 3 bases, with 8 bases between.